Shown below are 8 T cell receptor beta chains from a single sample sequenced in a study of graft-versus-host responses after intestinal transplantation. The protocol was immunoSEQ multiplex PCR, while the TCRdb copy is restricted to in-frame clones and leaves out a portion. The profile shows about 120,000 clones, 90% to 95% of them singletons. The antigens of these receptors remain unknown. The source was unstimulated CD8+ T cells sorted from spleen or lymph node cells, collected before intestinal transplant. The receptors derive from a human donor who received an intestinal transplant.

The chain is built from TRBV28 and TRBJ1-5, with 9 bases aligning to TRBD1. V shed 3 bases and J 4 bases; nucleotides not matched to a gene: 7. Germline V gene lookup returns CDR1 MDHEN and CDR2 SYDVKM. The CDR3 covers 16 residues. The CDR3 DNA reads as TGTGCCAGCAGTTTGTTATACAGGGGGCCAAATCAGCCCCAGCATTTT. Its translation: CASSLLYRGPNQPQHF.

The CDR3 nucleotides are TGTGCCAGCAGCTTGACTAGCGGCTGGCTGTATGAGCAGTACTTC. Encoded protein: CASSLTSGWLYEQYF. The chain couples TRBV11-2 to TRBJ2-7; the match to TRBD2 covers 9 bases. The CDR3 is 15 amino acids. The germline V gene has CDR1 SGHAT and CDR2 FQNNGV. Trimming at V came to 3 bases and at J to 7 bases, leaving 10 bases not matched to a gene.

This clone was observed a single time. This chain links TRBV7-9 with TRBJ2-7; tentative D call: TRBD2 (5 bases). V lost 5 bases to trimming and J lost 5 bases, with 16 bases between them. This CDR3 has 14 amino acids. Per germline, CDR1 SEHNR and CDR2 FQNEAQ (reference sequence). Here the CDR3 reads CASSLTARENEQYF. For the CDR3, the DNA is TGTGCCAGCAGCCTCACCGCGAGGGAAAACGAGCAGTACTTC.

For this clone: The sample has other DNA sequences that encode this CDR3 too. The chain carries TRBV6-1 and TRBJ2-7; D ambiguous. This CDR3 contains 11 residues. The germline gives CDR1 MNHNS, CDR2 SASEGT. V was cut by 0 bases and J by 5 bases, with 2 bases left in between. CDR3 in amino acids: CASSEAHEQYF. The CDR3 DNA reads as TGTGCCAGCAGTGAAGCGCACGAGCAGTACTTC.

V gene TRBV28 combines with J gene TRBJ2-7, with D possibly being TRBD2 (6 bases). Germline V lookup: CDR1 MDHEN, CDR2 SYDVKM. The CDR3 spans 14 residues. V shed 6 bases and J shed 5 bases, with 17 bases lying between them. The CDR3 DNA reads TGTGCCAGCAGCCCCCGGGGGAGGAATAACGAGCAGTACTTC. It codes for CASSPRGRNNEQYF. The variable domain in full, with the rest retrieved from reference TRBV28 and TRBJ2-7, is DVKVTQSSRYLVKRTGEKVFLECVQDMDHENMFWYRQDPGLGLRLIYFSYDVKMKEKGDIPEGYSVSREKKERFSLILESASTNQTSMYLCASSPRGRNNEQYFGPGTRLTVT.

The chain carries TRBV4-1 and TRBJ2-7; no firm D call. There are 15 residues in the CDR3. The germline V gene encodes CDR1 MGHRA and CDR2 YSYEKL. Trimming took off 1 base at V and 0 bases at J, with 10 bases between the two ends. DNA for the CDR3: TGCGCCAGCAGCCAAGGTGTAGGCTTCTCCTACGAGCAGTACTTC. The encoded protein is CASSQGVGFSYEQYF.

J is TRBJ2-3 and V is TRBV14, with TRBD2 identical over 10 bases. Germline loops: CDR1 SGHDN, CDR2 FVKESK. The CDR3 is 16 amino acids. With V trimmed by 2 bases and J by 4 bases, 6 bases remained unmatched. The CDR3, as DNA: TGTGCCAGCAGCCAACTAGCGGGAGTCTTTGCAGATACGCAGTATTTT. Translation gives CASSQLAGVFADTQYF. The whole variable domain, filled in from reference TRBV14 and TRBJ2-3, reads EAGVTQFPSHSVIEKGQTVTLRCDPISGHDNLYWYRRVMGKEIKFLLHFVKESKQDESGMPNNRFLAERTGGTYSTLKVQPAELEDSGVYFCASSQLAGVFADTQYFGPGTRLTVL.

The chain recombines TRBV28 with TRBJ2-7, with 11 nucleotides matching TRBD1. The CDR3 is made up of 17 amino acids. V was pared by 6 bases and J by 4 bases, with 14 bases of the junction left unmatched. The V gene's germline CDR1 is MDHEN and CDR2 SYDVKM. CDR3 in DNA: TGTGCCAGCAGCGTCGGGACAGGGGGAGGTTGGTCTTACGAGCAGTACTTC. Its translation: CASSVGTGGGWSYEQYF. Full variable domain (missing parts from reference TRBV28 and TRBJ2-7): DVKVTQSSRYLVKRTGEKVFLECVQDMDHENMFWYRQDPGLGLRLIYFSYDVKMKEKGDIPEGYSVSREKKERFSLILESASTNQTSMYLCASSVGTGGGWSYEQYFGPGTRLTVT.